A selection of T cell receptor beta chains follows, all from one sample in a study of technical replicates of blood from several donors. Produced via immunoSEQ multiplex PCR; TCRdb's table is partial and in-frame only. Seen here are 76,000 or so clones, about 91% observed once, and the top ten hold about 0.25%. Material: T cells isolated from PBMCs. These receptors all come from a human donor in good health. The CDR3 runs from the conserved cysteine through the conserved F or W. D genes are given only for firm matches. Clone size is not always given. Where it is, it says once, few, many or a class for expanded clones.

D gene: -
V gene: TRBV27
clone size: -
J gene: TRBJ2-7
CDR3 DNA: TGTGCCAGCAGTTTCAATACCCCAGGGCCACACTACGAGCAGTACTTC
CDR3 protein: CASSFNTPGPHYEQYF

D gene: TRBD1
V gene: TRBV19
clone size: -
J gene: TRBJ1-1
CDR3 DNA: TGTGCCAGTAGTTCGCCGGGACAGACGAACACTGAAGCTTTCTTT
CDR3 protein: CASSSPGQTNTEAFF

D gene: TRBD1
V gene: TRBV28
clone size: -
J gene: TRBJ2-5
CDR3 DNA: TGTGCCAGCAGTTTACCAGGGGGCCACCAAGAGACCCAGTACTTC
CDR3 protein: CASSLPGGHQETQYF

D gene: -
V gene: TRBV27
clone size: -
J gene: TRBJ1-2
CDR3 DNA: TGTGCCAGCAGAGCTGAGGCCAGGGGTGTCTATGGCTACACCTTC
CDR3 protein: CASRAEARGVYGYTF

D gene: -
V gene: TRBV13
clone size: -
J gene: TRBJ2-1
CDR3 DNA: TGTGCCAGCAGCTCAGCCGCGGACTCTCCCAGCTATGAGCAGTTCTTC
CDR3 protein: CASSSAADSPSYEQFF

D gene: -
V gene: TRBV28
clone size: once
J gene: TRBJ2-2
CDR3 DNA: TGTGCCAGCAGAGCAACAGGTTCCGGGGAGCTGTTTTTT
CDR3 protein: CASRATGSGELFF

D gene: TRBD2
V gene: TRBV11-2
clone size: -
J gene: TRBJ2-6
CDR3 DNA: TGTGCCAGCAGCTTAACTAGCGAAACCTCTGGGGCCAACGTCCTGACTTTC
CDR3 protein: CASSLTSETSGANVLTF

D gene: TRBD2
V gene: TRBV12-5
clone size: -
J gene: TRBJ2-7
CDR3 DNA: TGTGCTAGTGCTGAACGACTAGCCTCGATCTACGAGCAGTACTTC
CDR3 protein: CASAERLASIYEQYF

D gene: TRBD1
V gene: TRBV6-5
clone size: once
J gene: TRBJ1-6
CDR3 DNA: TGTGCCAGCAGCCGGGACAGGGGAATTTCACCCCTCCACTTT
CDR3 protein: CASSRDRGISPLHF

D gene: TRBD2
V gene: TRBV5-1
clone size: -
J gene: TRBJ2-1
CDR3 DNA: TGCGCCAGCAGCTTGGGACTAGCGGGAGGGTACAATGAGCAGTTCTTC
CDR3 protein: CASSLGLAGGYNEQFF

D gene: TRBD2
V gene: TRBV2
clone size: few
J gene: TRBJ2-2
CDR3 DNA: TGTGCCAGCAGGGTTACCGGGACTAGCGGGACCGGGGAGCTGTTTTTT
CDR3 protein: CASRVTGTSGTGELFF

D gene: TRBD1
V gene: TRBV5-1
clone size: -
J gene: TRBJ2-5
CDR3 DNA: TGCGCCAGCAGCTTGGTACAGGGGGAGAGAGAGACCCAGTACTTC
CDR3 protein: CASSLVQGERETQYF

D gene: TRBD1
V gene: TRBV10-1
clone size: -
J gene: TRBJ1-1
CDR3 DNA: TGCGCCACCCCACCCAAAGGGGCCGAACAGGGGGGGATTACTGAAGCTTTCTTT
CDR3 protein: CATPPKGAEQGGITEAFF

D gene: -
V gene: TRBV7-9
clone size: -
J gene: TRBJ2-1
CDR3 DNA: TGTGCCAGCAGCCAAAGCGGGACACTATTGGATGAGCAGTTCTTC
CDR3 protein: CASSQSGTLLDEQFF

D gene: -
V gene: TRBV18
clone size: once
J gene: TRBJ2-7
CDR3 DNA: TGTGCCAGCTCACGGGACTCTGGAGACTACGAGCAGTACTTC
CDR3 protein: CASSRDSGDYEQYF

D gene: TRBD1
V gene: TRBV5-1
clone size: -
J gene: TRBJ1-2
CDR3 DNA: TGCGCCAGCAGCTTGGTACGGACAGGGGGTCTGGGTGGCTACACCTTC
CDR3 protein: CASSLVRTGGLGGYTF

D gene: -
V gene: TRBV7-3
clone size: -
J gene: TRBJ2-6
CDR3 DNA: TGTGCCAGCAGCAACTCAGGGGCCAACGTCCTGACTTTC
CDR3 protein: CASSNSGANVLTF

D gene: -
V gene: TRBV6-1
clone size: -
J gene: TRBJ1-5
CDR3 DNA: TGTGCCAGCAGTCAGGAGGGGCGCCGTGGGCAGCCCCAGCATTTT
CDR3 protein: CASSQEGRRGQPQHF